The subject of this entry is one TCR beta chain. The antigen is undetermined. This CDR3 is built from 15 residues. Germline-derived CDR1 and CDR2 are SGHRS and YFSETQ. With 3 bases removed from V and 4 bases from J, the gap between germline ends came to 13 bases. In the PCR, 60 Vbeta and 13 Jbeta primers were used. The repertoire was sequenced with immunoSEQ multiplex PCR; TCRdb's copy has only in-frame clones and lacks some. The repertoire has 90,000 to 130,000 clones, around three quarters of them found once; the top ten carry approximately 3%. The record originates from a study of cytomegalovirus exposure and HLA in healthy donors. Study-level points and caveats: According to reports, the classifier identified cytomegalovirus status with high specificity and sensitivity. The majority of CMV-associated TCR beta chains were reported as apparently HLA-restricted in a later analysis.

Input material: PBMCs. This receptor was taken from a young woman in good health and CMV-seropositive. V gene TRBV5-1 combines with J gene TRBJ1-4, with TRBD1 as a possible D gene (6 bases). In nucleotides, the CDR3 is TGCGCCAGCAGCTATTCAGGGGCAAATAATGAAAAACTGTTTTTT. Translation gives CASSYSGANNEKLFF.